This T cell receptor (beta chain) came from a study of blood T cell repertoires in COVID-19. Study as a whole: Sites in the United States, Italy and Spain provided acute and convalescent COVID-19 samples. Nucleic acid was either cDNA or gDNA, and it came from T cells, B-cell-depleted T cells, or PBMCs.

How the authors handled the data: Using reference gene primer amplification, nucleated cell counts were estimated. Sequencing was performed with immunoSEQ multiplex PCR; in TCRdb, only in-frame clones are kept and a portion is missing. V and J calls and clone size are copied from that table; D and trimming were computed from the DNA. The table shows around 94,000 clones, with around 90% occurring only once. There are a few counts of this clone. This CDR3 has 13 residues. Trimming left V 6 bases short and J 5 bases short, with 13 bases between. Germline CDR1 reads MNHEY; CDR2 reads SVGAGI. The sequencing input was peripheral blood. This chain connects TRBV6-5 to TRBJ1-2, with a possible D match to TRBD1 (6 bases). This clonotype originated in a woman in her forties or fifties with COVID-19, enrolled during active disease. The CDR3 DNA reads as TGTGCCAGCAGAGACGGCCAGGGGTATGGCTACACCTTC. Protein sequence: CASRDGQGYGYTF.